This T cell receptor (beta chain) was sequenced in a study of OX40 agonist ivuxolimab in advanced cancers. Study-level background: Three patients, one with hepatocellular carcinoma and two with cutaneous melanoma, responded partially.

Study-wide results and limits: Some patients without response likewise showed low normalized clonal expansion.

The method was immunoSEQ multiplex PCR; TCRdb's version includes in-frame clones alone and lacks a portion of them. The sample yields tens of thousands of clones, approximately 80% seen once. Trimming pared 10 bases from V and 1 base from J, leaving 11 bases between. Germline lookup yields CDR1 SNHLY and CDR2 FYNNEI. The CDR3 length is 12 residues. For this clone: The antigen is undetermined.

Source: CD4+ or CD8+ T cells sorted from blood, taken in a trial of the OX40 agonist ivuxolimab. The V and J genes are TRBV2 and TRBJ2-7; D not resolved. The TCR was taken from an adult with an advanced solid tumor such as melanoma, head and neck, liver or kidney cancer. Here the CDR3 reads CATADESYEQYF. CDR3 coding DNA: TGTGCCACCGCGGACGAGTCCTACGAGCAGTACTTC.